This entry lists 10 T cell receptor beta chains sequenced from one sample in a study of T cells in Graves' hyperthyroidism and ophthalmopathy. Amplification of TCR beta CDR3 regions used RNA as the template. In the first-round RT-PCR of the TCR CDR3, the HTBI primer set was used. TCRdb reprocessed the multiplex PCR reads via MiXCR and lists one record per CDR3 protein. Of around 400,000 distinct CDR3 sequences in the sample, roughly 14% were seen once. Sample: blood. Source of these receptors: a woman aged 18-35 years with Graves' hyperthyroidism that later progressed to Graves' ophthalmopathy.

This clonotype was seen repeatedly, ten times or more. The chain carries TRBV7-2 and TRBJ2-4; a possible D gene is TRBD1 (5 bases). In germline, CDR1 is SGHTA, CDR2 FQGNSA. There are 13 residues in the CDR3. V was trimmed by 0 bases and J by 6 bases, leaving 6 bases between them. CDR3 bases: TGTGCCAGCAGCTTAGCTGACAGAAACATTCAGTACTTC. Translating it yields CASSLADRNIQYF.

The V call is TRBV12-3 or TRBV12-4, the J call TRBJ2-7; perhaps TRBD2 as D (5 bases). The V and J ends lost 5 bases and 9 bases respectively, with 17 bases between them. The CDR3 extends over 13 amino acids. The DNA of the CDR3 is TGTGCCAGCAGTCTCGGGGAAGCAGACTTGCAGTACTTC. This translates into CASSLGEADLQYF.

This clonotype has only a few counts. In DNA, the CDR3 is TGTGCCAGCAGTCTTCGATTGGTGGGACTAGCGCACTACAATGAGCAGTTCTTC. This translates into CASSLRLVGLAHYNEQFF. The chain links TRBV12-3 or TRBV12-4 to TRBJ2-1; 10 bases are a match to TRBD2. The CDR3 is made up of 18 amino acids. Unmatched junction bases numbered 13, after V lost 5 bases and J lost 3 bases.

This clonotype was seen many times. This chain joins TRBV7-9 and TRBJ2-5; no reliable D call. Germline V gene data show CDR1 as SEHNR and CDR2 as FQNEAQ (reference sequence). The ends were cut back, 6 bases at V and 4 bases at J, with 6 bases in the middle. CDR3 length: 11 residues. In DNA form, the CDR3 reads TGTGCCAGCAGAGGCTTAGAGACCCAGTACTTC. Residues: CASRGLETQYF.

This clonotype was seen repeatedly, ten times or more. CDR3 nucleotide sequence: TGCGCCAGCAGCCAAGATTCCAGCGGGGAGACCCAGTACTTC. Translation: CASSQDSSGETQYF. The chain recombines TRBV4-1 with TRBJ2-5, with D tentatively TRBD2 (6 bases). V was pared by 0 bases and J by 5 bases, with 10 bases between. The germline V gene has CDR1 MGHRA and CDR2 YSYEKL. This CDR3 is 14 amino acids long.

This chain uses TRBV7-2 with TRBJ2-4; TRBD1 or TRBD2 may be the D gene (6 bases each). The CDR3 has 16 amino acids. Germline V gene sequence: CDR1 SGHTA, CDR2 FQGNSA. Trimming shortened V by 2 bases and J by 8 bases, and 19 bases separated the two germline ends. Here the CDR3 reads CASSLWGTTSLDIQYF. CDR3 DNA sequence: TGTGCCAGCAGCTTATGGGGGACAACTAGCCTGGACATTCAGTACTTC. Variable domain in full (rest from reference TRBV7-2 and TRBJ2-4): GAGVSQSPSNKVTEKGKDVELRCDPISGHTALYWYRQSLGQGLEFLIYFQGNSAPDKSGLPSDRFSAERTGGSVSTLTIQRTQQEDSAVYLCASSLWGTTSLDIQYFGAGTRLSVL.

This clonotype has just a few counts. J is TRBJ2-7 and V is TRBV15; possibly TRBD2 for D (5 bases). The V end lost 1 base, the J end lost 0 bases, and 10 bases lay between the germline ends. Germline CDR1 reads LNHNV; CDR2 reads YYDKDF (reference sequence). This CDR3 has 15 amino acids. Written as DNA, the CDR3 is TGTGCCACCAGCAGAGCCCCGGACTCCTCCTACGAGCAGTACTTC. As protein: CATSRAPDSSYEQYF.

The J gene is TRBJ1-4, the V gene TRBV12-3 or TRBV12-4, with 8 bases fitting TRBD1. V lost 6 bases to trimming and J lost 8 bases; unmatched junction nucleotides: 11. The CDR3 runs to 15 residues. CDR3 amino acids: CASSPQGAFREKLFF. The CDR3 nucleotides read TGTGCCAGCAGCCCTCAGGGGGCGTTTAGGGAAAAACTGTTTTTT.

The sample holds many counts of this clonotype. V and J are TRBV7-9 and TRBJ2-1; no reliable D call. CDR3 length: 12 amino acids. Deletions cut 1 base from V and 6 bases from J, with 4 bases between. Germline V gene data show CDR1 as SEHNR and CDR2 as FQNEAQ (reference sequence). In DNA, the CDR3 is TGTGCCAGCAGCTTAGGTTTCAATGAGCAGTTCTTC. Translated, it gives CASSLGFNEQFF. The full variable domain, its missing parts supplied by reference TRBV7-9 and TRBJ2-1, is DTGVSQNPRHKITKRGQNVTFRCDPISEHNRLYWYRQTLGQGPEFLTYFQNEAQLEKSRLLSDRFSAERPKGSFSTLEIQRTEQGDSAMYLCASSLGFNEQFFGPGTRLTVL.

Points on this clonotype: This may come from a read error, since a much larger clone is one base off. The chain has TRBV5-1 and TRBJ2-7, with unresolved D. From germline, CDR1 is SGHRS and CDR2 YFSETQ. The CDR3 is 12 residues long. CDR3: CASSDGLYEQCF. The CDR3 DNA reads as TGCGCCAGCAGCGACGGCCTCTACGAGCAGTGCTTC.